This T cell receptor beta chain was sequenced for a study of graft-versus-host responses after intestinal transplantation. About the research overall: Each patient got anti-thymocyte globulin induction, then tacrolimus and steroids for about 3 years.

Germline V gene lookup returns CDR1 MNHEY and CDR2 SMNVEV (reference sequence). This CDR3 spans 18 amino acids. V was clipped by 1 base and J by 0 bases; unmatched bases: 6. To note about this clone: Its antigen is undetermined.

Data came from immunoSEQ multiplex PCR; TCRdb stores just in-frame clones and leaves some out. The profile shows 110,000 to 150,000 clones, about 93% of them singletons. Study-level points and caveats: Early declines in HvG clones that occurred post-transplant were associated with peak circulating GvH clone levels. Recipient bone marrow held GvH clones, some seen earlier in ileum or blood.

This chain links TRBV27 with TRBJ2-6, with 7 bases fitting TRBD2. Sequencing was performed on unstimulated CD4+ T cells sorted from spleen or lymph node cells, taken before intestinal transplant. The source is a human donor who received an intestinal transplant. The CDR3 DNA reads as TGTGCCAGCAGTTTATGGGGAGGGGTAAGCTCTGGGGCCAACGTCCTGACTTTC. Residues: CASSLWGGVSSGANVLTF. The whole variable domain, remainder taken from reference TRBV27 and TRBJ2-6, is EAQVTQNPRYLITVTGKKLTVTCSQNMNHEYMSWYRQDPGLGLRQIYYSMNVEVTDKGDVPEGYKVSRKEKRNFPLILESPSPNQTSLYFCASSLWGGVSSGANVLTFGAGSRLTVL.